Presented here are 11 T cell receptor beta chains from one specimen sequenced in a study of T cell repertoires in cytomegalovirus infection. Their target antigens are unknown. Using its own MiXCR run on the reads, TCRdb lists one record per CDR3 protein. Among about 68,000 distinct CDR3 sequences listed, 20% to 25% were seen once. Input material: PBMCs, sequenced either directly or after in vitro stimulation (not recorded which). All receptors come from a human donor in good health (CMV status not recorded). Some clones in this sample may be carry-over from other donors' samples.

V and J are TRBV11-2 and TRBJ1-2; maybe TRBD1 (5 bases). Germline CDR1 SGHAT, CDR2 FQNNGV. The CDR3 is 14 residues long. Trimming cost V 3 bases and J 2 bases, with 10 bases left between them. The CDR3 DNA follows: TGTGCCAGCAGCTTTGTTTCAGGGAACTATGGCTACACCTTC. Protein product: CASSFVSGNYGYTF.

V is TRBV5-1 and J is TRBJ2-3; 13 nucleotides line up with TRBD2. CDR1 SGHRS and CDR2 YFSETQ come from the germline V gene. This CDR3 comprises 17 residues. V was clipped by 1 base and J by 3 bases; unmatched bases: 5. CDR3 amino acids: CASSLRLAGGGTDTQYF. CDR3 DNA: TGCGCCAGCAGCTTGAGACTAGCGGGAGGAGGAACAGATACGCAGTATTTT.

This clonotype was counted ten times or more. The V call is TRBV10-3, the J call TRBJ2-5, with 7 bases aligning to TRBD2. V shed 4 bases and J 2 bases; nucleotides not matched to a gene: 7. CDR1 is ENHRY, CDR2 SYGVKD, per germline. CDR3 length: 15 residues. CDR3 nucleotides: TGTGCCATCAGTGGTACAGCGGGATATCAAGAGACCCAGTACTTC. Residues: CAISGTAGYQETQYF.

This clonotype was recorded a few times. The chain joins TRBV6-2 or TRBV6-3 to TRBJ2-3; the D is unclear. Germline CDR1 reads MNHEY; CDR2 reads SVGEGT. This CDR3 contains 15 residues. Trimming removed 4 bases at V and 3 bases at J, with 14 bases between. CDR3 in amino acids: CASSFGSVPTDTQYF. The CDR3 region has the DNA TGTGCCAGCAGTTTTGGGTCAGTCCCTACAGATACGCAGTATTTT.

The chain combines TRBV12-3 or TRBV12-4 with TRBJ2-7; unclear D gene. Trimming left V 4 bases short and J 0 bases short, with 10 bases between. CDR3 length equals 14 residues. The CDR3 coding sequence is TGTGCCAGCAGTTCCCACAGAGGCTCCTACGAGCAGTACTTC. Encoded protein: CASSSHRGSYEQYF.

This clonotype was counted many times. The J gene is TRBJ1-2, the V gene TRBV7-2; 9 bases match TRBD1. CDR3 length equals 15 residues. J gave up 4 bases and V 2 bases, and 5 bases lay outside the gene matches. CDR1 SGHTA and CDR2 FQGNSA come from the germline V gene. DNA for the CDR3: TGTGCCAGCAGCTTAAATTCGGGACAGGGCTATGGCTACACCTTC. Residues: CASSLNSGQGYGYTF.

V and J are TRBV6-1 and TRBJ2-2; 8 bases align to TRBD1. The germline CDR1 and CDR2 sequences are MNHNS and SASEGT. The CDR3 runs 15 residues. J lost 5 bases, V lost 1 base, and 3 bases had no gene match. CDR3 sequence reads: CASSEGQGFTGELFF. CDR3 in DNA: TGTGCCAGCAGTGAAGGACAGGGGTTTACCGGGGAGCTGTTTTTT.

V gene TRBV11-3 combines with J gene TRBJ2-1, with D perhaps given as TRBD1 or TRBD2 (5 bases each). The V end was cut by 0 bases, the J end by 3 bases, with 15 bases between. In germline, CDR1 is SGHNT, CDR2 YENEEA. This CDR3 spans 17 amino acids. The chain's CDR3 is CASSLDQGSDVYNEQFF. The CDR3 nucleotides are TGTGCCAGCAGCTTAGATCAGGGTAGCGACGTCTACAATGAGCAGTTCTTC.

The genes are TRBV20-1 and TRBJ2-3, with a possible D match to TRBD1 (6 bases). The germline V gene encodes CDR1 DFQATT and CDR2 SNEGSKA (reference sequence). The ends were cut back, 4 bases at V and 3 bases at J, with 20 bases in the middle. The length of the CDR3 is 16 residues. CDR3 sequence: CSAISPGTKGTDTQYF. As DNA, the CDR3 is TGCAGTGCTATTTCCCCCGGGACAAAGGGGACAGATACGCAGTATTTT.

The chain carries TRBV12-3 or TRBV12-4 and TRBJ2-7; D perhaps matches TRBD2 (6 bases). V was cut by 5 bases and J by 5 bases, with 25 bases left in between. The CDR3 spans 17 residues. CDR3 sequence (DNA): TGTGCCAGCAGTAGTGAAGCAGCGGAGGGGCTAAAAAACGAGCAGTACTTC. It encodes CASSSEAAEGLKNEQYF.

The V and J genes are TRBV12-3 or TRBV12-4 and TRBJ2-5; no clear D gene. This CDR3 comprises 14 residues. With 3 bases removed from V and 4 bases from J, the gap between germline ends came to 12 bases. The CDR3 sequence is CASSFLARIETQYF. The CDR3 region has the DNA TGTGCCAGCAGTTTTTTGGCGCGGATAGAGACCCAGTACTTC.